Presented here are 24 T cell receptor beta chains from one specimen sequenced in a study of OX40 agonist ivuxolimab in advanced cancers. TCRdb's table, derived via immunoSEQ multiplex PCR, lists solely in-frame clones and lacks some. The data show over 85,000 clones, about 80% seen once. The specimen was CD4+ or CD8+ T cells sorted from blood, collected in a trial of the OX40 agonist ivuxolimab. The receptors here all came from an adult with an advanced solid tumor such as melanoma, head and neck, liver or kidney cancer.

The rearrangement uses TRBV28 and TRBJ1-2; 9 nucleotides agree with TRBD1. The CDR3 loop spans 16 amino acids. V trimming: 6 bases; J trimming: 0 bases; junction bases outside the gene matches: 8. In germline, CDR1 is MDHEN, CDR2 SYDVKM. CDR3 sequence reads: CASRSGTGPANYGYTF. The CDR3 coding sequence is TGTGCCAGCAGGTCCGGGACAGGGCCAGCTAACTATGGCTACACCTTC.

This chain links TRBV28 with TRBJ2-7; 9 bases align to TRBD1. The germline gives CDR1 MDHEN, CDR2 SYDVKM. V trimming: 3 bases; J trimming: 4 bases; junction bases outside the gene matches: 4. This CDR3 has 14 residues. The DNA for the CDR3 is TGTGCCAGCAGTTTTGGGACAGGGTCTTACGAGCAGTACTTC. This sequence encodes CASSFGTGSYEQYF.

The chain uses TRBV6-5 and TRBJ2-4, with 11 bases aligning to TRBD1. The CDR3 is made up of 14 amino acids. CDR1 is MNHEY and CDR2 is SVGAGI in the germline V gene. V lost 2 bases and J lost 7; bases outside the gene matches: 1. This CDR3 reads CASSYGQGANIQYF. In DNA, the CDR3 is TGTGCCAGCAGTTACGGACAGGGGGCGAACATTCAGTACTTC.

The chain links TRBV19 to TRBJ2-6; 8 bases are a match to TRBD1. J was trimmed by 5 bases and V by 0 bases; bases with no gene match: 6. This CDR3 spans 17 amino acids. Germline CDR1 and CDR2: LNHDA and SQIVND (reference sequence). CDR3 protein: CASSIDRGLVWANVLTF. As DNA, the CDR3 is TGTGCCAGTAGTATAGACAGGGGGCTCGTCTGGGCCAACGTCCTGACTTTC.

V and J are TRBV28 and TRBJ2-7; a possible D gene is TRBD2 (5 bases). V lost 4 bases and J 0 bases, leaving 13 bases between the germline ends. Germline values: CDR1 MDHEN, CDR2 SYDVKM. The CDR3 has 15 amino acids. CDR3 sequence: CASSSPGVSSYEQYF. The CDR3 DNA sequence: TGTGCCAGCAGTTCCCCCGGGGTAAGCTCCTACGAGCAGTACTTC. Full variable domain (rest looked up from reference TRBV28 and TRBJ2-7): DVKVTQSSRYLVKRTGEKVFLECVQDMDHENMFWYRQDPGLGLRLIYFSYDVKMKEKGDIPEGYSVSREKKERFSLILESASTNQTSMYLCASSSPGVSSYEQYFGPGTRLTVT.

The chain carries TRBV6-5 and TRBJ1-5, with TRBD1 matching over 7 bases. This CDR3 is built from 16 residues. Per germline, CDR1 MNHEY and CDR2 SVGAGI. The trim removed 0 bases at V and 6 bases at J, leaving 8 bases unmatched. The CDR3 region has the DNA TGTGCCAGCAGTTACTCGAGCCAGGGGGTAGGTCAGCCCCAGCATTTT. Its translation is CASSYSSQGVGQPQHF.

The chain is built from TRBV6-6 and TRBJ2-3; D is ambiguous. Germline V gene lookup returns CDR1 MNHNY and CDR2 SVGAGI (reference sequence). Deletions cut 6 bases from V and 6 bases from J, with 13 bases between. This CDR3 comprises 13 residues. The CDR3 protein is CASRPPLVDTQYF. The CDR3 nucleotides are TGTGCCAGCAGACCCCCTTTAGTGGATACGCAGTATTTT.

This chain connects TRBV4-2 to TRBJ2-1; TRBD2 matches 9 bases. Germline V gene lookup returns CDR1 LGHNA and CDR2 YNFKEQ. V lost 2 bases and J lost 9; bases outside the gene matches: 11. The CDR3 has 16 residues. For the CDR3, the DNA is TGTGCCAGCAGCCAAAGGTCAGGCGGGAGGGTGGGTGAGCAGTTCTTC. It codes for CASSQRSGGRVGEQFF.

This clone was recorded only once. The V call is TRBV7-6, the J call TRBJ2-5; 7 nucleotides match TRBD2. Losses at the gene ends were 1 base for V and 9 bases for J; bases not matched to a gene: 8. The CDR3 spans 14 residues. The germline CDR1 and CDR2 sequences are SGHVS and FNYEAQ. CDR3 sequence (DNA): TGTGCCAGCAGCTTAGGGACTAGTGGGGGGGCCCAGTACTTC. Translating it yields CASSLGTSGGAQYF.

This sequence joins TRBV28 and TRBJ1-5, with a weak D call TRBD1 (6 bases). The CDR3 has 17 residues. CDR1 is MDHEN and CDR2 is SYDVKM in the germline V gene. V lost 1 base to trimming and J lost 6 bases, with 19 bases between them. The CDR3 loop is CASSLYGSGGEGQPQHF. In DNA form, the CDR3 reads TGTGCCAGCAGTTTATACGGGTCGGGGGGCGAGGGTCAGCCCCAGCATTTT. Filled out from reference TRBV28 and TRBJ1-5, the complete variable domain reads DVKVTQSSRYLVKRTGEKVFLECVQDMDHENMFWYRQDPGLGLRLIYFSYDVKMKEKGDIPEGYSVSREKKERFSLILESASTNQTSMYLCASSLYGSGGEGQPQHFGDGTRLSIL.

This chain connects TRBV4-2 to TRBJ1-1, with 9 bases lining up with TRBD1. Germline CDR1 is LGHNA and CDR2 is YNFKEQ. The ends lost 3 bases at V and 5 bases at J; junction bases unmatched: 13. This CDR3 is built from 17 residues. The CDR3 here is CASSHSGRQGVTTEAFF. CDR3 DNA sequence: TGTGCCAGCAGCCATTCGGGAAGACAGGGGGTTACGACTGAAGCTTTCTTT.

The chain has TRBV6-5 and TRBJ2-5; 7 positions agree with TRBD1. CDR1 is MNHEY, CDR2 SVGAGI, per germline. The V segment lost 2 bases and the J segment 3 bases; nucleotides outside the gene matches: 6. The length of the CDR3 is 15 residues. The CDR3 sequence: CASSYLGQQKETQYF. CDR3 in DNA: TGTGCCAGCAGTTACCTGGGACAGCAAAAAGAGACCCAGTACTTC.

The chain joins TRBV6-1 to TRBJ2-1; no reliable D call. Germline V gene data show CDR1 as MNHNS and CDR2 as SASEGT. The CDR3 runs 12 residues. The V end was cut by 3 bases, the J end by 9 bases, with 9 bases between. The CDR3 nucleotides are TGTGCCAGCAGTGATGGTGCCCCTGAGCAGTTCTTC. It specifies CASSDGAPEQFF.

J is TRBJ2-3 and V is TRBV12-2; the table assigns TRBD2, which was not confirmed against the DNA. TRBV12-2 is shown as a pseudogene. The CDR3 runs to 17 residues. Here the CDR3 reads CAVRGGGPPRRTDTQYF. The CDR3, as DNA: TGTGCAGTCCGGGGCGGGGGGCCACCTAGACGCACAGATACGCAGTATTTT.

This chain links TRBV28 with TRBJ1-5; a weak D match, TRBD1 (6 bases). V dropped 11 bases and J dropped 2 bases, with 13 bases sitting between them. The CDR3 is 13 amino acids. Germline lookup yields CDR1 MDHEN and CDR2 SYDVKM. DNA of the CDR3: TGTGCCGGGGGGGGCGGAGGCAATCAGCCCCAGCATTTT. Translating gives CAGGGGGNQPQHF.

This clone was detected a few times. This chain joins TRBV2 and TRBJ2-1, with no clear D. V was shortened by 4 bases and J by 1 base, with 11 bases between the two germline ends. CDR1 is SNHLY and CDR2 is FYNNEI in the germline V gene. CDR3 length: 15 amino acids. The CDR3 sequence: CASSVVLESYNEQFF. CDR3 DNA: TGTGCCAGCAGTGTGGTTCTAGAATCCTACAATGAGCAGTTCTTC.

V and J are TRBV15 and TRBJ2-4; TRBD1 matches 7 bases. V lost 5 bases, J lost 10 bases, and 5 bases stayed unmatched. The CDR3 spans 12 residues. In germline, CDR1 is LNHNV, CDR2 YYDKDF (reference sequence). Here the CDR3 reads CATSVDRLIQYF. For the CDR3, the DNA is TGTGCCACCAGCGTGGACAGGTTGATTCAGTACTTC.

The V and J genes are TRBV29-1 and TRBJ1-4; D is possibly TRBD1 (5 bases). The CDR3 contains 14 residues. Germline CDR1 and CDR2: SQVTM and ANQGSEA. V gave up 1 base and J gave up 7 bases, with 13 bases separating them. CDR3 DNA sequence: TGCAGCGTTGAAGGGGGGAAGGAGAGTGAAAAACTGTTTTTT. This translates into CSVEGGKESEKLFF.

The chain carries TRBV5-5 and TRBJ2-2; a weak D match, TRBD1 (6 bases). Trimming removed 0 bases at V and 4 bases at J, with 10 bases between. This CDR3 contains 15 residues. Germline V gene sequence: CDR1 SGHKS, CDR2 YYEKEE (reference sequence). This chain's CDR3 is CASSLAGARTGELFF. DNA of the CDR3: TGTGCCAGCAGCTTGGCAGGGGCCCGCACCGGGGAGCTGTTTTTT.

The V and J genes are TRBV18 and TRBJ1-4; 9 bases match TRBD1. With V trimmed by 3 bases and J by 6 bases, 2 bases remained unmatched. The CDR3 runs 14 residues. Germline V gene data show CDR1 as KGHSH and CDR2 as LQKENI. CDR3 in DNA: TGTGCCAGCTCACCCGGGACAGGGCATGAAAAACTGTTTTTT. Protein: CASSPGTGHEKLFF. Full variable domain (missing parts from reference TRBV18 and TRBJ1-4): NAGVMQNPRHLVRRRGQEARLRCSPMKGHSHVYWYRQLPEEGLKFMVYLQKENIIDESGMPKERFSAEFPKEGPSILRIQQVVRGDSAAYFCASSPGTGHEKLFFGSGTQLSVL.

This chain uses TRBV4-3 with TRBJ2-4; D remains unclear. Deletions cut 0 bases from V and 2 bases from J, with 11 bases between. CDR1 LGHNA and CDR2 YSLEER come from the germline V gene. The CDR3 sequence is 16 residues long. CDR3 residues: CASSQDLGGPKNIQYF. CDR3 DNA sequence: TGCGCCAGCAGCCAAGATTTAGGCGGACCCAAAAACATTCAGTACTTC.

The count of this clone is one. V and J are TRBV7-2 and TRBJ1-1; D perhaps matches TRBD1 (5 bases). The CDR3 totals 16 residues. Trimming took off 2 bases at V and 5 bases at J, with 18 bases between the two ends. From germline, CDR1 is SGHTA and CDR2 FQGNSA. This CDR3 reads CASSLRGPGQMTEAFF. In DNA, the CDR3 is TGTGCCAGCAGCTTAAGGGGACCAGGTCAGATGACTGAAGCTTTCTTT.

The DNA of the CDR3 is TGTGCCAGCAGGGAACAGGGGTCCACAGATACGCAGTATTTT. As protein: CASREQGSTDTQYF. The chain joins TRBV28 to TRBJ2-3; 7 bases line up with TRBD1. The germline CDR1 and CDR2 sequences are MDHEN and SYDVKM. There are 14 residues in the CDR3. V gave up 6 bases and J gave up 2 bases; unmatched junction bases: 5. Using reference TRBV28 and TRBJ2-3 for the parts outside the CDR3, the full variable domain is DVKVTQSSRYLVKRTGEKVFLECVQDMDHENMFWYRQDPGLGLRLIYFSYDVKMKEKGDIPEGYSVSREKKERFSLILESASTNQTSMYLCASREQGSTDTQYFGPGTRLTVL.

The J gene is TRBJ2-7, the V gene TRBV7-2; 10 bases are a match to TRBD1. The CDR3 runs to 15 residues. Germline lookup yields CDR1 SGHTA and CDR2 FQGNSA. The J segment lost 3 bases and the V segment lost 1 base, leaving 3 bases of the junction unmatched. For the CDR3, the DNA is TGTGCCAGCAGCTTAGAGTGGGACAGGGGCTACGAGCAGTACTTC. Translated, it gives CASSLEWDRGYEQYF.